Listed below are T cell receptor beta chains from one sample, sequenced in a study of shared clonotypes between healthy human individuals. Clones were sequenced by immunoSEQ multiplex PCR, and TCRdb holds only the in-frame ones, with some missing. The sample contains 1.6 million or so clones, just under 99% of which appear only once. Sequencing input: naive CD4+ T cells sorted from blood. The receptors shown here come from a man aged 30 to 45 in good health. Each CDR3 is given with its conserved first and last residue. D genes are given only for firm matches. Size is omitted from some rows. Given values are once, few, many or a class for expanded clones.

J	size	V	D	CDR3	DNA
TRBJ2-7	NA	TRBV9	NA	CASSRGSSYEQYF	TGTGCCAGCTCCCGGGGGAGCTCCTACGAGCAGTACTTC
TRBJ2-3	NA	TRBV6-4	TRBD2	CASSSGRATDTQYF	TGTGCCAGCAGTAGCGGGAGGGCCACAGATACGCAGTATTTT
TRBJ2-3	once	TRBV5-1	TRBD2	CASSTAGYTDTQYF	TGCGCCAGCAGCACAGCGGGATACACAGATACGCAGTATTTT
TRBJ2-5	once	TRBV28	NA	CASSGWRAGDQETQYF	TGTGCCAGCAGTGGCTGGCGGGCAGGTGACCAAGAGACCCAGTACTTC
TRBJ2-1	NA	TRBV7-2	NA	CASSFGAPSYNEQFF	TGTGCCAGCAGCTTCGGGGCCCCCTCCTACAATGAGCAGTTCTTC
TRBJ2-1	once	TRBV18	NA	CASSPSGARDNEQFF	TGTGCCAGCTCACCCTCCGGGGCTCGGGACAATGAGCAGTTCTTC
TRBJ2-1	NA	TRBV7-7	NA	CASSPRVGGRAGEQFF	TGTGCTAGCAGCCCCAGGGTTGGGGGGCGGGCAGGCGAGCAGTTCTTC
TRBJ1-2	NA	TRBV5-1	TRBD1	CASSHAGQGARGYTF	TGCGCCAGCAGCCATGCCGGACAGGGGGCGCGTGGCTACACCTTC
TRBJ2-5	NA	TRBV5-1	NA	CASSPRPHGKETQYF	TGCGCCAGCAGCCCCCGGCCACACGGAAAAGAGACCCAGTACTTC
TRBJ2-7	NA	TRBV19	NA	CASSGQGIYEQYF	TGTGCCAGTAGTGGGCAGGGGATCTACGAGCAGTACTTC
TRBJ2-3	NA	TRBV7-6	NA	CASSSMTGTGGRDF	TGTGCCAGCAGCTCAATGACAGGGACGGGGGGGCGAGATTTT
TRBJ2-1	NA	TRBV9	TRBD2	CASSSRGSGVFNEQFF	TGTGCCAGCAGCTCCCGGGGTAGCGGGGTCTTTAATGAGCAGTTCTTC
TRBJ1-2	NA	TRBV19	TRBD1	CATGQGGNYGYTF	TGTGCCACCGGACAGGGTGGGAACTATGGCTACACCTTC
TRBJ1-2	NA	TRBV2	TRBD1	CASRLELQGAHGYTF	TGTGCCAGCAGATTAGAACTACAGGGGGCGCATGGCTACACCTTC
TRBJ2-2	NA	TRBV9	NA	CASRLTLNTGELFF	TGTGCCAGCAGGCTCACTTTGAACACCGGGGAGCTGTTTTTT